This T cell receptor beta chain was recorded in a study of blood T cell repertoires in COVID-19. The overall study: Nucleic acid was either cDNA or gDNA, and it came from T cells, B-cell-depleted T cells, or PBMCs.

Libraries were prepared by immunoSEQ multiplex PCR; TCRdb keeps only in-frame clonotypes and omits some of them. The table has about 410,000 clones, 80% to 95% seen once. Each recovered donor of Cohort 3 presented with two negative PCRs, clearance, or symptom resolution. Trimming cost V 4 bases and J 7 bases; bases outside gene matches: 3. This CDR3 is built from 13 residues. In germline, CDR1 is MNHEY, CDR2 SVGAGI. This TCR was recovered from a man aged 18-30 years who had recovered from COVID-19. Material: PBMCs or T cells enriched from blood (not recorded which). V usage is TRBV6-5 and J usage is TRBJ2-1; 8 nucleotides match TRBD2. DNA of the CDR3: TGTGCCAGCAGTTCCGGGGGGGGAAATGAGCAGTTCTTC. It translates to CASSSGGGNEQFF.